The clone carrying this T cell receptor (beta chain) has just a few counts. Its target is unknown. These data come from a study of CD8 T cells in ankylosing spondylitis. Study results and limitations: Matched ankylosing spondylitis synovial fluid reportedly contained a significantly enriched population of disease-linked clones. Relatively rare in peripheral blood, disease-linked clones were also CD8+. There were earlier reports of some motif variants in reactive arthritis synovial fluid and blood. A motif in TCR beta, a set of eight or nine highly homologous variants, appeared characteristic of ankylosing spondylitis blood.

TCRdb independently ran MiXCR on the 5' RACE reads; one entry per CDR3 protein. The table records a few hundred thousand distinct CDR3 sequences, approximately 11% of them present only once. The CDR3 has 14 amino acids. The germline V gene encodes CDR1 LGHDT and CDR2 YNNKEL (reference sequence). Trimming cost V 0 bases and J 6 bases, with 11 bases left between them. The chain uses TRBV3-1 and TRBJ2-5; D might be TRBD1 or TRBD2, each matching 5 bases. The TCR was taken from a male donor with ankylosing spondylitis. Sample: blood, either unsorted or a sorted T cell fraction (not recorded which). The CDR3 loop is CASSQDDWDQTQYF. The CDR3 DNA sequence: TGTGCCAGCAGCCAAGATGATTGGGACCAGACCCAGTACTTC.